This T cell receptor (beta chain) derives from a study of spatial heterogeneity in lung cancer. Study-wide results and caveats: Higher tumor mutation counts went along with higher counts of expanded intratumoral alpha and beta TCRs.

By its share, this clonotype is medium-sized. What it binds is not known. The time point denotes: sample taken at primary tumor resection. TCRdb redid the calling of the 5' RACE reads with MiXCR, one entry per CDR3 protein. Of 1,500 to 2,000 distinct CDR3 sequences listed, approximately 9% are singletons. The CDR3 contains 16 residues. V lost 3 bases and J lost 2; bases outside the gene matches: 7. Germline V CDR1 and CDR2: MNHEY, SMNVEV (reference sequence). This clonotype was obtained from a male donor with early-stage non-small cell lung cancer. The chain has TRBV27 and TRBJ2-3, with 8 bases lining up with TRBD2. Sample: lung tumor tissue, taken at surgery. The CDR3 is CASSLIAGYLTDTQYF. The CDR3 DNA reads as TGTGCCAGCAGTTTGATAGCGGGGTACCTCACAGATACGCAGTATTTT.